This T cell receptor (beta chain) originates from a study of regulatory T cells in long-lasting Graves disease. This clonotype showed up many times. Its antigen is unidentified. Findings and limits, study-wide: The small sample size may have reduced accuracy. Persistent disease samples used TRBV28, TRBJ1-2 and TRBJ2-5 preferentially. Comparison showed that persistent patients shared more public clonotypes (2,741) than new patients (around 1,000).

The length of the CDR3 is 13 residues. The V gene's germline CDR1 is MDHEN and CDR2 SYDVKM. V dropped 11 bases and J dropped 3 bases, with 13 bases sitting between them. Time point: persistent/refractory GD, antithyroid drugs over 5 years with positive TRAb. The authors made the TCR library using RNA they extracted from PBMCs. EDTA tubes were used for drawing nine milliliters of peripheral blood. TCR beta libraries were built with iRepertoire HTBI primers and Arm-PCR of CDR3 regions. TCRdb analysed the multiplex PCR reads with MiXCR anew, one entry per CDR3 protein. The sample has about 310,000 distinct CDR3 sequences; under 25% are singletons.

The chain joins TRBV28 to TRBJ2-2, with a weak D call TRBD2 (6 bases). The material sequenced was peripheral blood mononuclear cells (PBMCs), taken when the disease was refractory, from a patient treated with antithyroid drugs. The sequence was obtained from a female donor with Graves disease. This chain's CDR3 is CAGGSPDTGELFF. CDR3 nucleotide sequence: TGTGCCGGGGGGAGTCCGGACACCGGGGAGCTGTTTTTT. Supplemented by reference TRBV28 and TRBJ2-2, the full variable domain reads DVKVTQSSRYLVKRTGEKVFLECVQDMDHENMFWYRQDPGLGLRLIYFSYDVKMKEKGDIPEGYSVSREKKERFSLILESASTNQTSMYLCAGGSPDTGELFFGEGSRLTVL.